These 30 T cell receptor beta chains were sequenced from one sample in a study of T cell changes during pregnancy in multiple sclerosis (dated by TCRdb to the late 2010s). Library construction relied on the immunoSEQ multiplex PCR assay. In TCRdb, the immuneACCESS table is reduced to in-frame sequences with V and J assigned. These tables do not hold every clone; where another copy was compared, an unresolved V gene accounts for under half, and the others remain unexplained. The sample records tens of thousands of clones, 75% to 95% of which are singletons. 0.5% of the sample belongs to the ten largest clones. Here the sequenced sample was CD4+ T cells from peripheral blood mononuclear cells, taken in the second trimester of pregnancy. All receptors come from a female donor in good health, enrolled as a control in a pregnancy study.

This chain joins TRBV6-5 and TRBJ2-7, with 9 nucleotides matching TRBD1. This CDR3 comprises 15 residues. From germline, CDR1 is MNHEY and CDR2 SVGAGI. The J segment lost 10 bases and the V segment lost 3 bases, leaving 13 bases of the junction unmatched. CDR3 amino acids: CASSYTTGGAWSQYF. The CDR3 region has the DNA TGTGCCAGCAGTTATACAACAGGGGGCGCGTGGTCCCAGTACTTC.

The genes are TRBV30 and TRBJ2-5; D gene ambiguous. The better agreement between TRBJ2-7 and the DNA end casts doubt on the J call. Germline lookup yields CDR1 GTSNPN and CDR2 SVGIG (reference sequence). This CDR3 has 11 amino acids. The CDR3 nucleotides read TGTGCCTGGAGGGGTCACTACGAGCAGTACTTC. This codes for CAWRGHYEQYF.

The chain links TRBV15 to TRBJ2-3; 8 positions agree with TRBD1. With V trimmed by 1 base and J by 2 bases, 5 bases remained unmatched. Germline V lookup: CDR1 LNHNV, CDR2 YYDKDF (reference sequence). CDR3 size: 16 residues. The CDR3 protein is CATSRAGQGDTDTQYF. The CDR3, as DNA: TGTGCCACCAGCAGAGCCGGACAGGGAGACACAGATACGCAGTATTTT.

The J gene is TRBJ1-4, the V gene TRBV5-6; D is perhaps TRBD1 (6 bases). CDR1 is SGHDT and CDR2 is YYEEEE in the germline V gene. The CDR3 loop spans 14 amino acids. V lost 1 base to trimming and J lost 6 bases, with 10 bases between them. The CDR3 DNA reads TGTGCCAGCAGCTTGTATCGGACAGATGAAAAACTGTTTTTT. The encoded protein is CASSLYRTDEKLFF.

This rearrangement joins TRBV11-2 to TRBJ2-3, with 12 bases identical to TRBD2. The V and J ends lost 5 bases and 0 bases, in that order; junction bases with no gene match: 3. The CDR3 consists of 16 residues. Germline assignment: CDR1 SGHAT and CDR2 FQNNGV. CDR3 DNA sequence: TGTGCCAGCAGCCTAGCGGGAGGGGCAAGCACAGATACGCAGTATTTT. Protein sequence: CASSLAGGASTDTQYF.

The rearrangement links TRBV9 to TRBJ2-7, with D unresolved. In germline, CDR1 is SGDLS, CDR2 YYNGEE. V lost 0 bases to trimming and J lost 7 bases, with 20 bases between them. There are 16 residues in the CDR3. Here the CDR3 DNA reads TGTGCCAGCAGCGTAGACGAGTTCCCCTCCCCTTGGGAGCAGTACTTC. Encoded protein: CASSVDEFPSPWEQYF.

A word on this clone: One end of the junction varies from germline; a read error may be responsible. The DNA for the CDR3 is TGTGCCAGCACCTTGCAAGGGACAGCCACCTTGTACGAGCAGTACTTC. Its protein product is CASTLQGTATLYEQYF. V is TRBV5-6 and J is TRBJ2-7; 7 bases align to TRBD1. The CDR3 has 16 residues. Germline-derived CDR1 and CDR2 are SGHDT and YYEEEE.

This chain connects TRBV29-1 to TRBJ2-7, with TRBD1 identical over 9 bases. There are 13 residues in the CDR3. Germline V lookup: CDR1 SQVTM, CDR2 ANQGSEA. Trimming removed 4 bases from V and 4 bases from J; junction bases left unmatched: 5. CDR3 region: CSVGRTGEYEQYF. The CDR3 nucleotides read TGCAGCGTTGGGAGGACAGGGGAATACGAGCAGTACTTC.

This clone was seen just once. The chain combines TRBV28 with TRBJ2-1, with TRBD2 identical over 8 bases. Germline loops: CDR1 MDHEN, CDR2 SYDVKM. V trimming: 9 bases; J trimming: 6 bases; junction bases outside the gene matches: 10. This CDR3 region has 14 residues. CDR3 DNA: TGTGCCAGTGCCGGGGGGGGAGTGGGCAATGAGCAGTTCTTC. Translated: CASAGGGVGNEQFF.

This clone was seen a few times. This chain uses TRBV11-1 with TRBJ1-5; D unresolved. Germline V CDR1 and CDR2: SGHAT, FQDESV (reference sequence). The CDR3 contains 13 residues. V shed 1 base and J shed 7 bases, with 8 bases lying between them. The CDR3 here is CASSLGGEQPQHF. The DNA for the CDR3 is TGTGCCAGCAGCTTAGGCGGGGAGCAGCCCCAGCATTTT.

This chain links TRBV14 with TRBJ2-5; the match to TRBD2 covers 14 bases. The CDR3 runs 16 residues. The V segment lost 3 bases and the J segment 4 bases; nucleotides outside the gene matches: 4. Germline V gene data show CDR1 as SGHDN and CDR2 as FVKESK. CDR3 protein: CASSQGTSGGRETQYF. CDR3 bases: TGTGCCAGCAGCCAGGGGACTAGCGGGGGTCGAGAGACCCAGTACTTC.

The chain has TRBV10-3 and TRBJ2-1; TRBD2 might be the D (5 bases). This CDR3 has 15 amino acids. In germline, CDR1 is ENHRY, CDR2 SYGVKD. V was clipped by 4 bases and J by 8 bases, with 18 bases between them. The CDR3: CAISVVLALRDEQFF. CDR3 DNA: TGTGCCATCAGTGTAGTGCTAGCTCTCAGAGATGAGCAGTTCTTC.

V is TRBV6-6 and J is TRBJ1-5, with D possibly matching TRBD1 (6 bases). The V end was cut by 6 bases, the J end by 0 bases, with 12 bases between. Germline CDR1 MNHNY, CDR2 SVGAGI (reference sequence). The CDR3 has 15 amino acids. The CDR3, as DNA: TGTGCCAGCAGGGGGGCAGGGGATAGCAATCAGCCCCAGCATTTT. Amino acids: CASRGAGDSNQPQHF.

The rearrangement uses TRBV6-4 and TRBJ2-1; D is perhaps TRBD2 (7 bases). This CDR3 contains 15 residues. CDR1 MRHNA and CDR2 SNTAGT come from the germline V gene. Trimming took off 5 bases at V and 8 bases at J, with 19 bases between the two ends. The CDR3 region has the DNA TGTGCCAGCAGTCCCAGGGGACTACCAGCCGATGAGCAGTTCTTC. It yields the protein CASSPRGLPADEQFF.

This clone has just a few counts. The chain carries TRBV4-2 and TRBJ1-2; D remains unclear. Germline V gene lookup returns CDR1 LGHNA and CDR2 YNFKEQ. Trimming took off 4 bases at V and 4 bases at J, with 7 bases between the two ends. There are 12 residues in the CDR3. The CDR3 region is CASSPGSYGYTF. The CDR3 nucleotides read TGTGCCAGCAGCCCTGGCAGCTATGGCTACACCTTC.

The chain has TRBV28 and TRBJ2-1; 7 bases are shared with TRBD2. This CDR3 contains 15 residues. With V trimmed by 6 bases and J by 4 bases, 9 bases remained unmatched. Germline V CDR1 and CDR2: MDHEN, SYDVKM. In DNA, the CDR3 is TGTGCCAGCAGCCGCAGCGGGATGGGTTACAATGAGCAGTTCTTC. It specifies CASSRSGMGYNEQFF.

This chain uses TRBV5-6 with TRBJ2-2, with TRBD1 matching over 8 bases. CDR1 is SGHDT, CDR2 YYEEEE, per germline. This CDR3 spans 15 amino acids. The V segment lost 0 bases and the J segment 5 bases; nucleotides outside the gene matches: 3. CDR3 protein: CASSLGTGTTGELFF. CDR3 bases: TGTGCCAGCAGCTTGGGGACAGGGACGACCGGGGAGCTGTTTTTT.

V is TRBV11-2 and J is TRBJ1-1, with D hard to call. The length of the CDR3 is 14 residues. Germline V gene lookup returns CDR1 SGHAT and CDR2 FQNNGV. Trimming took off 2 bases at V and 1 base at J, with 8 bases between the two ends. The CDR3 sequence: CASSLYPWNTEAFF. Here the CDR3 DNA reads TGTGCCAGCAGCTTATATCCGTGGAACACTGAAGCTTTCTTT.

This chain links TRBV7-2 with TRBJ1-2; TRBD1 matches at 7 bases. Germline loops: CDR1 SGHTA, CDR2 FQGNSA. CDR3 length: 15 residues. V trimming: 5 bases; J trimming: 4 bases; junction bases outside the gene matches: 10. The CDR3 is CASSPRQGLSYGYTF. The CDR3 DNA reads as TGTGCCAGCAGCCCCCGACAGGGCCTTAGCTATGGCTACACCTTC.

The rearrangement joins TRBV18 to TRBJ1-4, with 8 bases identical to TRBD1. With 6 bases clipped from V and 1 base from J, the junction kept 7 bases outside the gene matches. CDR3 length equals 16 residues. CDR1 KGHSH and CDR2 LQKENI come from the germline V gene. The CDR3 coding sequence is TGTGCCAGCTCGACAGGGGTCTTGGGAACTAATGAAAAACTGTTTTTT. This gives the protein CASSTGVLGTNEKLFF.

The chain links TRBV5-1 to TRBJ2-7; 8 nucleotides agree with TRBD2. Losses at the gene ends were 3 bases for V and 6 bases for J; bases not matched to a gene: 8. The CDR3 sequence is 14 residues long. The germline gives CDR1 SGHRS, CDR2 YFSETQ. The chain's CDR3 is CASSSKGAGGEQYF. CDR3 bases: TGCGCCAGCAGCTCCAAGGGCGCGGGGGGCGAGCAGTACTTC.

The rearrangement joins TRBV15 to TRBJ1-5; a weak D match, TRBD1 (6 bases). The CDR3 is 14 amino acids. The V gene's germline CDR1 is LNHNV and CDR2 YYDKDF (reference sequence). V lost 5 bases to trimming and J lost 4 bases, with 12 bases between them. The CDR3 sequence: CATSGRQANQPQHF. Written as DNA, the CDR3 is TGTGCCACCAGCGGACGACAGGCTAATCAGCCCCAGCATTTT.

CDR3 protein: CASSLTGTGAQFNYGYTF. The CDR3 coding sequence is TGTGCCAGCAGCCTGACTGGGACAGGGGCCCAATTTAACTATGGCTACACCTTC. The gene calls are TRBV7-9 and TRBJ1-2; 10 positions agree with TRBD1. CDR1 and CDR2 (germline): SEHNR, FQNEAQ (reference sequence). V lost 5 bases, J lost 1 base, and 13 bases stayed unmatched. CDR3 length: 18 amino acids. The full variable domain, completed using reference TRBV7-9 and TRBJ1-2, is DTGVSQNPRHKITKRGQNVTFRCDPISEHNRLYWYRQTLGQGPEFLTYFQNEAQLEKSRLLSDRFSAERPKGSFSTLEIQRTEQGDSAMYLCASSLTGTGAQFNYGYTFGSGTRLTVV.

The chain combines TRBV20-1 with TRBJ1-2; D remains unclear. The CDR3 runs 11 residues. Trimming stripped 7 bases from V and 3 bases from J, with 9 bases between. Germline CDR1 and CDR2: DFQATT and SNEGSKA (reference sequence). In DNA form, the CDR3 reads TGCAGTGTTGGGAGGGACTATGGCTACACCTTC. Translating gives CSVGRDYGYTF.

V and J are TRBV10-2 and TRBJ2-5; the D gene is possibly TRBD1 (6 bases). V shed 4 bases and J shed 2 bases, with 8 bases lying between them. CDR3 length equals 13 residues. The germline V gene has CDR1 WSHSY and CDR2 SAAADI. The DNA of the CDR3 is TGCGCCAGCAGTGGAGGGGGACAAGAGACCCAGTACTTC. Translation: CASSGGGQETQYF.

The CDR3 here is CASSPRDRTNYGYTF. DNA for the CDR3: TGTGCCAGCAGTCCTAGGGACAGAACTAACTATGGCTACACCTTC. The chain has TRBV12-1 and TRBJ1-2; TRBD1 is the table's D call and was not checked against the DNA. TRBV12-1 is a recognized pseudogene. The CDR3 sequence is 15 residues long.

The chain couples TRBV11-2 to TRBJ1-2; TRBD1 matches at 7 bases. J gave up 5 bases and V 3 bases, and 15 bases lay outside the gene matches. Germline CDR1 and CDR2: SGHAT and FQNNGV. The CDR3 length is 17 residues. The CDR3: CASSFLETGPNLYGYTF. The DNA of the CDR3 is TGTGCCAGCAGCTTCCTCGAGACAGGGCCAAATCTATATGGCTACACCTTC. The full variable domain, in which reference TRBV11-2 and TRBJ1-2 provide the parts outside the CDR3, is EAGVAQSPRYKIIEKRQSVAFWCNPISGHATLYWYQQILGQGPKLLIQFQNNGVVDDSQLPKDRFSAERLKGVDSTLKIQPAKLEDSAVYLCASSFLETGPNLYGYTFGSGTRLTVV.

V is TRBV11-2 and J is TRBJ1-1; TRBD1 aligns across 9 bases. The CDR3 extends over 13 amino acids. Germline V gives CDR1 SGHAT, CDR2 FQNNGV. J lost 3 bases, V lost 8 bases, and 4 bases had no gene match. This CDR3 is CASARQGDTEAFF. The CDR3 DNA is TGTGCCAGCGCGCGACAGGGGGACACTGAAGCTTTCTTT.

V usage is TRBV6-4 and J usage is TRBJ1-1; 7 nucleotides agree with TRBD1. Germline CDR1 reads MRHNA; CDR2 reads SNTAGT. The CDR3 consists of 15 residues. Trimming removed 5 bases from V and 4 bases from J; junction bases left unmatched: 10. CDR3 nucleotide sequence: TGTGCCAGCAGTCCATCCGACAGGGAGAGCACTGAAGCTTTCTTT. Protein sequence: CASSPSDRESTEAFF.

The genes are TRBV19 and TRBJ2-1; no firm D call. This CDR3 region has 11 residues. Germline CDR1 reads LNHDA; CDR2 reads SQIVND (reference sequence). V lost 6 bases and J 6 bases, leaving 6 bases between the germline ends. CDR3 residues: CASSRGNEQFF. CDR3 sequence (DNA): TGTGCCAGTAGCCGAGGCAATGAGCAGTTCTTC.